This T cell receptor (beta chain) was identified in a study of CD8 T cells in ankylosing spondylitis. CDR1 and CDR2 from the germline V gene are MNHEY and SMNVEV (reference sequence). V trimming: 5 bases; J trimming: 5 bases; junction bases outside the gene matches: 11. The CDR3 covers 17 residues. This clonotype was seen only a few times. Its target is unknown. Findings and limits, study-wide: Characteristic of ankylosing spondylitis blood, it appeared, was a TCR beta motif comprising roughly 8 highly homologous variants.

Each CDR3 protein is one row after TCRdb ran MiXCR on the 5' RACE reads. The table lists 100,000 to 150,000 distinct CDR3 sequences, approximately 17% of them singletons. Sequences were obtained from blood, either unsorted or a sorted T cell fraction (not recorded which). The chain employs TRBV27 and TRBJ2-5, with 13 nucleotides matching TRBD2. This TCR was sampled from a male donor with ankylosing spondylitis. The CDR3 loop is CASSPGLAGVLLETQYF. CDR3 in DNA: TGTGCCAGCAGTCCCGGACTAGCGGGAGTCCTTCTGGAGACCCAGTACTTC.